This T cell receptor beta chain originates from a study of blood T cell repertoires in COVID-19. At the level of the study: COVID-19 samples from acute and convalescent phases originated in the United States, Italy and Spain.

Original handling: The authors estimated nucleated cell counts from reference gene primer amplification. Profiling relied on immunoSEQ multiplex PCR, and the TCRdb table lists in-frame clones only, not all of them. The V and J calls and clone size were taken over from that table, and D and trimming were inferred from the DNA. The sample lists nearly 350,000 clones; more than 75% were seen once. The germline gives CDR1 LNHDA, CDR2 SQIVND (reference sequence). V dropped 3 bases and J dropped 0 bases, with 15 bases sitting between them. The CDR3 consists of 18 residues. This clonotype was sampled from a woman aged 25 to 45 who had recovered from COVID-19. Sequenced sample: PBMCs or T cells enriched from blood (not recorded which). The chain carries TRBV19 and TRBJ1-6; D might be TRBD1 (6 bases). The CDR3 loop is CASSMGDIRSSYNSPLHF. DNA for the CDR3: TGTGCCAGTAGTATGGGGGACATCAGGAGCTCCTATAATTCACCCCTCCACTTT.